This paragraph covers one TCR beta chain sequence. Its matching antigen is unknown. The source of the sample is a study of cytomegalovirus exposure and HLA in healthy donors. Study findings and constraints: The study labeled more than 150 TCR beta chains cytomegalovirus-associated. Donors belonging to an Asian-associated ancestry cluster reportedly showed fewer N-insertions in productive TCRs than the approximately 640-donor mean, according to what a later analysis found. When analyzed later, a missense DCLRE1C variant was found to be linked to TCR beta V- and J-gene trimming. In a later analysis, CMV-associated beta chains were mostly HLA-associated, it appeared.

The PCR employed 60 Vbeta primers together with 13 Jbeta primers. Produced via immunoSEQ multiplex PCR; TCRdb's table is partial and in-frame only. The table shows about 110,000 clones, with roughly 15% occurring only once. Per germline, CDR1 SEHNR and CDR2 FQNEAQ (reference sequence). The CDR3 spans 16 residues. V lost 1 base and J lost 1, with 14 bases in between. Sequencing was performed on PBMCs. The chain recombines TRBV7-9 with TRBJ2-7; D may be TRBD1 (5 bases). The sequence derives from a female donor in good health and CMV-seronegative. The CDR3 DNA reads as TGTGCCAGCAGCTTAGGCTTTGGCAGGGAATCCTACGAGCAGTACTTC. Encoded protein: CASSLGFGRESYEQYF.